These 15 T cell receptor beta chains originate from one sample sequenced in a study of T cells after posttransplantation cyclophosphamide. Cyclophosphamide on days +3 and +4 followed busulfan-fludarabine conditioning and a marrow graft. Data came from immunoSEQ multiplex PCR; TCRdb stores just in-frame clones and leaves some out. The sample holds 1,500 or so clones, 79% seen once. This specimen was CD4+ T cells sorted from PBMCs, taken 220 to 250 days after allogeneic stem cell transplant with posttransplant cyclophosphamide. The source is a female patient over 55 who received an allogeneic stem cell transplant from an unrelated donor, was CMV-positive, and had acute GVHD only. Some T cells could come from the graft donor.

CDR3 in amino acids: CASSPTGGGIAEAFF. In DNA, the CDR3 is TGTGCCAGCAGCCCTACGGGGGGAGGTATCGCTGAAGCTTTCTTT. The genes are TRBV7-9 and TRBJ1-1; D is perhaps TRBD1 (5 bases). Germline V gene sequence: CDR1 SEHNR, CDR2 FQNEAQ (reference sequence). V was shortened by 5 bases and J by 6 bases, with 19 bases between the two germline ends. CDR3 length: 15 residues. Full variable domain (missing parts from reference TRBV7-9 and TRBJ1-1): DTGVSQNPRHKITKRGQNVTFRCDPISEHNRLYWYRQTLGQGPEFLTYFQNEAQLEKSRLLSDRFSAERPKGSFSTLEIQRTEQGDSAMYLCASSPTGGGIAEAFFGQGTRLTVV.

This clone was observed once. The genes are TRBV7-2 and TRBJ1-2, with 10 positions matching TRBD1. Germline V gene lookup returns CDR1 SGHTA and CDR2 FQGNSA. Unmatched junction bases numbered 15, after V lost 5 bases and J lost 6 bases. The CDR3 has 17 amino acids. The chain's CDR3 is CASSPTPFGTGVNGYTF. The CDR3 DNA follows: TGTGCCAGCAGCCCGACGCCCTTCGGGACAGGGGTAAATGGCTACACCTTC.

The chain employs TRBV28 and TRBJ1-1, with D hard to call. The V gene's germline CDR1 is MDHEN and CDR2 SYDVKM. The CDR3 sequence is 12 residues long. The V end was cut by 6 bases, the J end by 6 bases, with 11 bases between. The CDR3 nucleotides are TGTGCCAGCAGAGGAGTGCCCTCTGAAGCTTTCTTT. It specifies CASRGVPSEAFF.

The gene calls are TRBV6-6 and TRBJ2-5; weak D call: TRBD2 (6 bases). Germline lookup yields CDR1 MNHNY and CDR2 SVGAGI (reference sequence). The CDR3 loop spans 13 amino acids. V shed 5 bases and J shed 5 bases, with 12 bases lying between them. The chain's CDR3 is CASSARLGETQYF. For the CDR3, the DNA is TGTGCCAGCAGTGCCCGACTAGGGGAGACCCAGTACTTC.

The chain employs TRBV6-5 and TRBJ1-1, with D unclear. Trimming stripped 10 bases from V and 4 bases from J, with 13 bases between. CDR3 size: 12 residues. CDR1 is MNHEY and CDR2 is SVGAGI in the germline V gene. CDR3 sequence (DNA): TGTGCCACTCGAACCCCGGGCACTGAAGCTTTCTTT. Translated: CATRTPGTEAFF.

V gene TRBV28 combines with J gene TRBJ1-6; a possible D gene is TRBD1 (5 bases). The ends were cut back, 5 bases at V and 14 bases at J, with 22 bases in the middle. The CDR3 has 15 amino acids. Per the germline V gene, CDR1 is MDHEN and CDR2 is SYDVKM. The CDR3 region is CASSPRPPRVPALHF. CDR3 in DNA: TGTGCCAGCAGTCCACGACCTCCCAGGGTTCCGGCCCTCCACTTT.

This clone was recorded only once. The chain joins TRBV10-3 to TRBJ2-1; 14 nucleotides agree with TRBD2. CDR1 and CDR2 (germline): ENHRY, SYGVKD. The J segment lost 7 bases and the V segment lost 7 bases, leaving 3 bases of the junction unmatched. There are 14 residues in the CDR3. The CDR3 is CAIMTSGRVNEQFF. Written as DNA, the CDR3 is TGTGCCATCATGACTAGCGGGAGGGTGAATGAGCAGTTCTTC.

The chain is built from TRBV30 and TRBJ2-5, with a tentative D call TRBD2 (5 bases). Between the trimmed V and J ends, which lost 5 bases and 5 bases, there was a span of 18 bases. This CDR3 spans 14 amino acids. The germline V gene encodes CDR1 GTSNPN and CDR2 SVGIG (reference sequence). CDR3 in amino acids: CAWGVMGRRETQYF. CDR3 DNA: TGTGCCTGGGGAGTAATGGGCAGGAGGGAGACCCAGTACTTC.

CDR3 sequence reads: CASSALWGGTSTDTQYF. The CDR3 nucleotides read TGTGCCAGCAGCGCTTTGTGGGGCGGGACTAGCACAGATACGCAGTATTTT. The rearrangement links TRBV7-8 to TRBJ2-3; D is perhaps TRBD2 (6 bases). Germline V CDR1 and CDR2: SGHVS, FQNEAQ. Trimming took off 5 bases at V and 0 bases at J, with 18 bases between the two ends. This CDR3 is built from 17 residues.

The rearrangement uses TRBV25-1 and TRBJ1-1; a weak D match, TRBD1 (6 bases). Germline V CDR1 and CDR2: MGHDK, SYGVNS. V lost 0 bases and J 1 base, leaving 12 bases between the germline ends. The CDR3 loop spans 16 amino acids. As DNA, the CDR3 is TGTGCCAGCAGTGAATACAGGCAGGGGAGGAACACTGAAGCTTTCTTT. It specifies CASSEYRQGRNTEAFF.

The gene calls are TRBV19 and TRBJ2-7, with a weak D call TRBD1 (5 bases). Trimming took off 10 bases at V and 2 bases at J, with 12 bases between the two ends. The CDR3 is 12 amino acids. Germline V gives CDR1 LNHDA, CDR2 SQIVND (reference sequence). The CDR3: CATSDTPYEQYF. In nucleotides, the CDR3 is TGTGCCACTTCGGACACCCCCTACGAGCAGTACTTC.

Sample share makes this clone large. The chain links TRBV7-2 to TRBJ2-1; perhaps TRBD2 as D (6 bases). The V gene lost 0 bases and the J gene lost 4 bases, with 10 bases spanning the gap. The CDR3 length is 15 residues. From germline, CDR1 is SGHTA and CDR2 FQGNSA. The CDR3 DNA sequence: TGTGCCAGCAGCTTAGCTAGCGGCCAATACAATGAGCAGTTCTTC. Protein: CASSLASGQYNEQFF.

J is TRBJ2-1 and V is TRBV7-8; D gene unclear. CDR3 length equals 16 residues. Germline V gene data show CDR1 as SGHVS and CDR2 as FQNEAQ. Trimming stripped 7 bases from V and 4 bases from J, with 20 bases between. The CDR3 nucleotides are TGTGCCAGCATCTCAAGTCCGTCAGACGGGTACAATGAGCAGTTCTTC. Amino acids: CASISSPSDGYNEQFF.

This clone was counted a single time. The chain carries TRBV5-1 and TRBJ2-5; TRBD2 matches 12 bases. V shed 2 bases, J shed 0 bases, and the junction held 17 bases outside the gene matches. Germline CDR1 is SGHRS and CDR2 is YFSETQ. The CDR3 runs 21 residues. The CDR3 bases are TGCGCCAGCAGCTTTCCTAGCGGGGGGGGGAGAATCGTGGGGAACCAAGAGACCCAGTACTTC. Protein product: CASSFPSGGGRIVGNQETQYF. Looking up the rest from reference TRBV5-1 and TRBJ2-5 gives the full variable domain: KAGVTQTPRYLIKTRGQQVTLSCSPISGHRSVSWYQQTPGQGLQFLFEYFSETQRNKGNFPGRFSGRQFSNSRSEMNVSTLELGDSALYLCASSFPSGGGRIVGNQETQYFGPGTRLLVL.

The chain links TRBV5-4 to TRBJ2-7; D ambiguous. The V end lost 4 bases, the J end lost 2 bases, and 10 bases lay between the germline ends. Germline V CDR1 and CDR2: SGHNT, YYREEE (reference sequence). The CDR3 extends over 13 amino acids. The CDR3 DNA sequence: TGTGCCAGCAGCCCCCGCGCGGCCTACGAGCAGTACTTC. Amino acids: CASSPRAAYEQYF.